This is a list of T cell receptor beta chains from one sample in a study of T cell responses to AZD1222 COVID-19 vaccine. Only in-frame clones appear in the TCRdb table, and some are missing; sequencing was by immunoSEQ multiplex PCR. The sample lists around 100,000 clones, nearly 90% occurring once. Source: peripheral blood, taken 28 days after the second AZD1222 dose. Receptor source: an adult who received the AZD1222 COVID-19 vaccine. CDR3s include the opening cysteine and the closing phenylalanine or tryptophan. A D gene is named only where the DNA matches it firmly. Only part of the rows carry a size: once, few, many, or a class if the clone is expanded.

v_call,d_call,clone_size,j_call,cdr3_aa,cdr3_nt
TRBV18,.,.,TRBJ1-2,CASSPLPGYTF,TGTGCCAGCTCCCCTCTCCCTGGCTACACCTTC
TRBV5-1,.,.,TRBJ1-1,CASSFESVNTEAFF,TGCGCCAGCAGCTTCGAAAGCGTCAACACTGAAGCTTTCTTT
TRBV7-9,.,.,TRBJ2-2,CASSFPRDNTGELFF,TGTGCCAGCAGCTTCCCCAGGGATAACACCGGGGAGCTGTTTTTT
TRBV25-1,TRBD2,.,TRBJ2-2,CASSRASGNTGELFF,TGTGCCAGCAGTCGAGCTAGCGGGAACACCGGGGAGCTGTTTTTT
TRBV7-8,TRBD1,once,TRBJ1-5,CASSYNPGTGGQPQHF,TGTGCCAGCAGCTATAACCCCGGGACAGGGGGTCAGCCCCAGCATTTT
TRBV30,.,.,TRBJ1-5,CAWSAGDNQPQHF,TGTGCCTGGAGTGCGGGGGATAATCAGCCCCAGCATTTT
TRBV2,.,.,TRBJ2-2,CASRPRTAKTNTGELFF,TGTGCCAGCAGACCCCGGACCGCGAAGACGAACACCGGGGAGCTGTTTTTT
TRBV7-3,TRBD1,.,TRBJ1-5,CASSSRRGTGGPYQPQHF,TGTGCCAGCAGCTCGCGACGTGGGACAGGGGGCCCGTATCAGCCCCAGCATTTT
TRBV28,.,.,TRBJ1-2,CASSLGGFYGYTF,TGTGCCAGCAGTTTAGGAGGGTTCTATGGCTACACCTTC
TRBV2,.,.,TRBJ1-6,CASGQMDRYNSPLHF,TGTGCCAGCGGACAAATGGACAGATATAATTCACCCCTCCACTTT
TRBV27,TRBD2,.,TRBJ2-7,CASSLKAGAPYEQYF,TGTGCCAGCAGTTTGAAAGCGGGAGCTCCGTACGAGCAGTACTTC
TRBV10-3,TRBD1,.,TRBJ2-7,CAISERTGVEQYF,TGTGCCATCAGTGAGCGGACAGGGGTCGAGCAGTACTTC
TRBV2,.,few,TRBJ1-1,CASSEAGSWTPEAFF,TGTGCCAGCAGTGAAGCGGGCAGCTGGACCCCTGAAGCTTTCTTT
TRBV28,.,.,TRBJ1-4,CASSPRPTRTNEKLFF,TGTGCCAGCAGCCCAAGACCCACCCGAACTAATGAAAAACTGTTTTTT
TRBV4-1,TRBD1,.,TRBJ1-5,CASSLSGTGSNQPQHF,TGCGCCAGCAGCCTTTCCGGGACAGGAAGCAATCAGCCCCAGCATTTT
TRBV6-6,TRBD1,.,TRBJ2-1,CASSLGQDPNEQFF,TGTGCCAGCAGTCTCGGACAGGACCCCAATGAGCAGTTCTTC
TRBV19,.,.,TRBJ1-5,CASSISLGANQPQHF,TGTGCCAGTAGTATCTCACTGGGAGCCAATCAGCCCCAGCATTTT
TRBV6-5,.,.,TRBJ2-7,CASSYPDSTRQQYF,TGTGCCAGCAGTTACCCCGACTCAACTAGGCAGCAGTACTTC
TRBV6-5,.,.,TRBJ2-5,CAVLTVQETQYF,TGTGCCGTACTGACAGTCCAAGAGACCCAGTACTTC
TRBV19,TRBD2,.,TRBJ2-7,CASSPVSGSYEQYF,TGTGCCAGTAGTCCGGTCAGCGGGAGTTACGAGCAGTACTTC
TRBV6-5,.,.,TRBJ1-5,CASLIRGWGNQPQHF,TGTGCCAGCCTTATCAGGGGTTGGGGCAATCAGCCCCAGCATTTT
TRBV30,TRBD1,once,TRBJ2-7,CACTTDPGGAYEQYF,TGTGCCTGTACTACCGACCCAGGGGGCGCCTACGAGCAGTACTTC
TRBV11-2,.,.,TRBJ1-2,CASSLGPIANYGYTF,TGTGCCAGCAGCTTAGGTCCCATAGCTAACTATGGCTACACCTTC
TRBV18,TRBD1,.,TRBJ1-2,CASSPKTGSDGYTF,TGTGCCAGCTCACCAAAGACAGGGTCGGATGGCTACACCTTC
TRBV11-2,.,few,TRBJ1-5,CASSPSGLNQPQHF,TGTGCCAGCAGCCCCTCAGGGCTCAATCAGCCCCAGCATTTT
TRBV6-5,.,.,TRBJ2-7,CASRENLLGVQYF,TGTGCCAGCCGGGAGAACCTTTTAGGTGTGCAGTACTTC
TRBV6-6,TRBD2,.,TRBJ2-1,CASSYQGTSGTRPTSSYNEQFF,TGTGCCAGCAGCTATCAAGGGACTAGCGGGACCCGTCCAACGAGCTCCTACAATGAGCAGTTCTTC
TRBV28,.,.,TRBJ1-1,CASSSQFNTEAFF,TGTGCCAGCAGTTCCCAATTCAACACTGAAGCTTTCTTT
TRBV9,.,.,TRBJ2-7,CASSVGLLEGGSYEQYF,TGTGCCAGCAGCGTAGGGTTACTCGAAGGGGGCTCCTACGAGCAGTACTTC
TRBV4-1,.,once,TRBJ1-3,CASSQDSPVLGNTIYF,TGCGCCAGCAGCCAAGACAGCCCAGTTTTGGGAAACACCATATATTTT
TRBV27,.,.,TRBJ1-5,CASSLGPGYGQPQHF,TGTGCCAGCAGTTTAGGACCGGGTTATGGGCAGCCCCAGCATTTT
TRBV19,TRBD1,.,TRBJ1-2,CASTRTVQGVGFLGYTF,TGTGCCAGTACTCGCACCGTGCAGGGGGTAGGATTCCTTGGCTACACCTTC
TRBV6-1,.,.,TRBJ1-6,CASSERGGTINSPLHF,TGTGCCAGCAGTGAACGGGGTGGAACAATTAATTCACCCCTCCACTTT
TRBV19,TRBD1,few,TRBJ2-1,CASSLRDSSYNEQFF,TGTGCCAGTAGTCTCCGGGACAGCTCCTACAATGAGCAGTTCTTC
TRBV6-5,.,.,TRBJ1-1,CASSLSTRAAFF,TGTGCCAGCAGTCTATCGACCCGTGCCGCTTTCTTT
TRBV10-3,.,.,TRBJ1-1,CAISESSGTEAFF,TGTGCCATCAGTGAGTCATCGGGGACTGAAGCTTTCTTT
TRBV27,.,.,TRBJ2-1,CASSFLGFAEQFF,TGTGCCAGCAGTTTCTTAGGTTTTGCTGAGCAGTTCTTC
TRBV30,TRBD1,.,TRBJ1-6,CAWSQTGTGESPLHF,TGTGCCTGGAGCCAAACCGGGACAGGGGAATCACCCCTCCACTTT
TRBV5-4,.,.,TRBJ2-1,CASSIREGGEQFF,TGTGCCAGCAGCATACGAGAGGGGGGTGAGCAGTTCTTC
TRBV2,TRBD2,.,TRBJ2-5,CASSEWTSGSVPETQYF,TGTGCCAGCAGTGAATGGACTAGCGGGAGTGTCCCAGAGACCCAGTACTTC
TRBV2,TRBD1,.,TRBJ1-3,CASVAGGKGNTIYF,TGTGCCAGCGTCGCAGGGGGTAAAGGAAACACCATATATTTT
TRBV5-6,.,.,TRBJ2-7,CASSSRPAIIYEQYF,TGTGCCAGCAGCTCGCGGCCTGCAATAATCTACGAGCAGTACTTC
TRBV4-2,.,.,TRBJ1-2,CASSQEGGARDGYTF,TGTGCCAGCAGCCAAGAAGGAGGGGCGCGTGATGGCTACACCTTC
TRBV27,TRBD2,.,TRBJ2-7,CASRRSGLAAYEQYF,TGTGCCAGCAGGCGGTCGGGACTAGCCGCCTACGAGCAGTACTTC
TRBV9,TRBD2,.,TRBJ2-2,CASSPAASGSTGELFF,TGTGCCAGCAGCCCCGCCGCGAGCGGGAGTACCGGGGAGCTGTTTTTT